These 8 T cell receptor beta chains share one sample of origin, sequenced in a study of T cell responses to AZD1222 COVID-19 vaccine. Sequenced by immunoSEQ multiplex PCR; TCRdb stores in-frame clones only, minus some. The sample includes around 120,000 clones, about 93% of them seen just once. Sequenced here: peripheral blood, sampled 28 days after the second AZD1222 dose. The receptors stem from an adult who received the AZD1222 COVID-19 vaccine.

V gene TRBV15 combines with J gene TRBJ1-4; possible D gene TRBD1, 5 bases. Trimming took 4 bases from V and 5 from J, leaving 17 bases between them. CDR3 length: 16 amino acids. CDR1 and CDR2 from the germline V gene are LNHNV and YYDKDF (reference sequence). CDR3 DNA: TGTGCCACCAGCACATCCCTCGGGACGGGGAATGAAAAACTGTTTTTT. Translating it yields CATSTSLGTGNEKLFF.

The J gene is TRBJ2-3, the V gene TRBV7-9; TRBD2 agrees at 11 bases. This CDR3 contains 16 residues. Germline-derived CDR1 and CDR2 are SEHNR and FQNEAQ (reference sequence). The V segment lost 2 bases and the J segment 4 bases; nucleotides outside the gene matches: 5. The CDR3 nucleotides are TGTGCCAGCAGCTTATTGGGGACTAGCGGTGCAGATACGCAGTATTTT. Translation: CASSLLGTSGADTQYF.

The V and J genes are TRBV2 and TRBJ1-2, with D unresolved. V lost 6 bases to trimming and J lost 5 bases, with 16 bases between them. The CDR3 covers 14 residues. CDR1 and CDR2 (germline): SNHLY, FYNNEI. The CDR3 region has the DNA TGTGCCAGCAGGGCGGAGGGTCTGAGGTATGGCTACACCTTC. This gives the protein CASRAEGLRYGYTF.

The V gene is TRBV5-1, the J gene TRBJ1-3, with a weak D call TRBD1 (6 bases). Germline CDR1 SGHRS, CDR2 YFSETQ. V was shortened by 5 bases and J by 0 bases, with 24 bases between the two germline ends. The CDR3 runs 19 residues. The CDR3 coding sequence is TGCGCCAGCAGACAAGGTGCATCTTTAGGGGGGGCCTCTGGAAACACCATATATTTT. Translating gives CASRQGASLGGASGNTIYF. Full variable domain (outside the CDR3, taken from reference TRBV5-1 and TRBJ1-3): KAGVTQTPRYLIKTRGQQVTLSCSPISGHRSVSWYQQTPGQGLQFLFEYFSETQRNKGNFPGRFSGRQFSNSRSEMNVSTLELGDSALYLCASRQGASLGGASGNTIYFGEGSWLTVV.

The chain recombines TRBV29-1 with TRBJ1-2; TRBD1 aligns across 8 bases. V trimming: 3 bases; J trimming: 8 bases; junction bases outside the gene matches: 17. CDR1 and CDR2 (germline): SQVTM, ANQGSEA. The CDR3 is 16 residues long. CDR3 sequence: CSVDSVWDRTAEGYTF. DNA of the CDR3: TGCAGCGTTGACTCGGTTTGGGACAGGACCGCTGAAGGCTACACCTTC.

In this sample, this clone turned up once. The chain uses TRBV5-1 and TRBJ2-7, with TRBD1 matching 11 bases. The junction had 5 bases not matched to a gene; V was cut back by 4 bases and J by 2 bases. The CDR3 runs 15 residues. The germline CDR1 and CDR2 sequences are SGHRS and YFSETQ. In DNA form, the CDR3 reads TGCGCCAGCAGCCGGGGGGACAGGGGGACCTACGAGCAGTACTTC. This codes for CASSRGDRGTYEQYF.

The chain employs TRBV14 and TRBJ2-2; no clear D. The CDR3 is made up of 16 amino acids. Germline V gene data show CDR1 as SGHDN and CDR2 as FVKESK. The V and J ends lost 0 bases and 1 base respectively, with 9 bases between them. This CDR3 reads CASSQDSGWNTGELFF. The DNA of the CDR3 is TGTGCCAGCAGCCAAGATTCCGGGTGGAACACCGGGGAGCTGTTTTTT.

For the CDR3, the DNA is TGCAGCGTCCTGACCTGGAACACTGAAGCTTTCTTT. It translates to CSVLTWNTEAFF. V usage is TRBV29-1 and J usage is TRBJ1-1, with D uncertain. V lost 6 bases, J lost 1 base, and 9 bases lay in between. Germline V gene data show CDR1 as SQVTM and CDR2 as ANQGSEA. This CDR3 has 12 amino acids.